Reported below is one T cell receptor (beta chain). What it binds is unknown. Different DNA sequences within this sample yield the same CDR3. Exclusion of a patient followed from autoimmune disease history or systemic immunosuppression. This sample was taken from a study of OX40 agonist ivuxolimab in advanced cancers. Study information: Males comprised around 78% of the group, whose mean age was approximately 60 years (range roughly 23 to 80).

Profiled with immunoSEQ multiplex PCR; TCRdb holds only in-frame clones, not every one. The table shows around 84,000 clones, with 92% occurring only once. CDR3 length equals 14 residues. CDR1 LGHNA and CDR2 YSLEER come from the germline V gene. V was shortened by 2 bases and J by 4 bases, with 9 bases between the two germline ends. Study-level points and caveats: Among patients with partial responses at 0.1-3.0 mg/kg, clonal expansion was among the lowest. Averaging showed that CD8+ T cells had more expanded clones than CD4+ did.

Sequences were derived from CD4+ or CD8+ T cells sorted from blood, sampled in a trial of the OX40 agonist ivuxolimab. This receptor was identified in an adult with an advanced solid tumor such as melanoma, head and neck, liver or kidney cancer. V usage is TRBV4-3 and J usage is TRBJ1-3; perhaps TRBD1 as D (6 bases). CDR3 nucleotide sequence: TGCGCCAGCAGCCAAACAGGGTTAGGAAACACCATATATTTT. It is translated as CASSQTGLGNTIYF.